These 28 T cell receptor beta chains share one sample of origin, sequenced in a study of identical twins. TCRdb redid the calling of the 5' RACE reads with MiXCR, one entry per CDR3 protein. Here the sample spans around 1.7 million distinct CDR3 sequences, less than 40% being singletons. What was sequenced was cord blood. The receptor set was obtained from a newborn girl in good health.

The chain combines TRBV7-9 with TRBJ1-5; D ambiguous. The CDR3 loop spans 13 amino acids. With 5 bases removed from V and 7 bases from J, the gap between germline ends came to 12 bases. Germline assignment: CDR1 SEHNR and CDR2 FQNEAQ (reference sequence). The CDR3, as DNA: TGTGCCAGCAGCAGAAGTGGGGAACAGCCCCAGCATTTT. As protein: CASSRSGEQPQHF.

The chain is built from TRBV20-1 and TRBJ2-4; D gene ambiguous. The CDR3 consists of 15 residues. Germline V gene lookup returns CDR1 DFQATT and CDR2 SNEGSKA (reference sequence). Trimming took off 3 bases at V and 0 bases at J, with 12 bases between the two ends. CDR3 in amino acids: CSASGQHRAKNIQYF. CDR3 bases: TGCAGTGCTAGTGGGCAGCACAGAGCCAAAAACATTCAGTACTTC.

The sample holds a few counts of this clonotype. The rearrangement uses TRBV3-1 and TRBJ2-7, with 13 bases identical to TRBD2. Germline loops: CDR1 LGHDT, CDR2 YNNKEL (reference sequence). Germline trimming cut 4 bases from V and 3 bases from J; bases unmatched to any gene: 9. CDR3 size: 17 residues. For the CDR3, the DNA is TGTGCCAGCAGCCTCAGGACTAGCGGGAGCTTCGGCTACGAGCAGTACTTC. Translation: CASSLRTSGSFGYEQYF.

A few counts support this clonotype. The V call is TRBV28, the J call TRBJ1-5; TRBD1 might be the D (6 bases). The CDR3 contains 14 residues. The germline V and J ends were trimmed by 7 bases and 4 bases, with 14 bases remaining between them. Germline V lookup: CDR1 MDHEN, CDR2 SYDVKM. The CDR3 coding sequence is TGTGCCAGCACTGTGGACAGCCCTAATCAGCCCCAGCATTTT. Its translation is CASTVDSPNQPQHF.

This clonotype was seen a few times. The genes are TRBV15 and TRBJ2-1; D is undetermined. Trimming took 6 bases from V and 9 from J, leaving 9 bases between them. The CDR3 covers 11 residues. Germline lookup yields CDR1 LNHNV and CDR2 YYDKDF (reference sequence). The CDR3 here is CATSSSGEQFF. The DNA for the CDR3 is TGTGCCACCAGTTCGAGTGGTGAGCAGTTCTTC.

The chain links TRBV30 to TRBJ1-6; D not resolved. Germline loops: CDR1 GTSNPN, CDR2 SVGIG (reference sequence). CDR3 length equals 14 residues. Between the trimmed V and J ends, which lost 0 bases and 7 bases, there was a span of 10 bases. The CDR3 DNA reads as TGTGCCTGGAGTGTACACACCCTCAATTCACCCCTCCACTTT. Amino acid sequence: CAWSVHTLNSPLHF.

The chain employs TRBV29-1 and TRBJ1-3; perhaps TRBD1 as D (5 bases). From germline, CDR1 is SQVTM and CDR2 ANQGSEA. This CDR3 contains 15 residues. V lost 6 bases and J 0 bases, leaving 15 bases between the germline ends. CDR3 amino acids: CSVQKGPRSGNTIYF. The DNA for the CDR3 is TGCAGCGTCCAAAAGGGACCGCGCTCTGGAAACACCATATATTTT. The full variable domain, in which reference TRBV29-1 and TRBJ1-3 provide the parts outside the CDR3, is SAVISQKPSRDICQRGTSLTIQCQVDSQVTMMFWYRQQPGQSLTLIATANQGSEATYESGFVIDKFPISRPNLTFSTLTVSNMSPEDSSIYLCSVQKGPRSGNTIYFGEGSWLTVV.

The rearrangement uses TRBV28 and TRBJ1-2; D unclear. CDR3 length: 14 residues. V was cut by 1 base and J by 2 bases, with 8 bases left in between. Germline V gene lookup returns CDR1 MDHEN and CDR2 SYDVKM. The CDR3, as DNA: TGTGCCAGCAGTTTATCGGATCCCAACTATGGCTACACCTTC. Its translation is CASSLSDPNYGYTF.

This clonotype was seen a few times. This chain uses TRBV20-1 with TRBJ2-7; perhaps TRBD2 as D (5 bases). V shed 0 bases and J shed 0 bases, with 12 bases lying between them. Germline V gene sequence: CDR1 DFQATT, CDR2 SNEGSKA (reference sequence). The CDR3 runs to 15 residues. The CDR3 loop reads CSARDRSGSSYEQYF. The DNA for the CDR3 is TGCAGTGCTAGAGATAGGAGCGGCAGCTCCTACGAGCAGTACTTC.

This clonotype appeared a few times. This chain joins TRBV6-5 and TRBJ2-4; tentatively, D is TRBD2 (6 bases). Judging by the DNA end, TRBJ2-7 fits better; the J call may be wrong. There are 17 residues in the CDR3. Per the germline V gene, CDR1 is MNHEY and CDR2 is SVGAGI. The CDR3: CASSYSTFKTSRGEQYF. Written as DNA, the CDR3 is TGTGCCAGCAGTTACTCGACTTTTAAGACTAGTCGGGGCGAGCAGTACTTC.

V and J are TRBV14 and TRBJ2-7; D is uncertain. V was pared by 3 bases and J by 1 base, with 16 bases between. In germline, CDR1 is SGHDN, CDR2 FVKESK. This CDR3 has 16 amino acids. Written as DNA, the CDR3 is TGTGCCAGCAGCCAGCTCGGTAGCCCTTATTCCTACGAGCAGTACTTC. It yields the protein CASSQLGSPYSYEQYF.

In its sample, this clonotype was seen a few times. The genes are TRBV6-1 and TRBJ2-5; no clear D. Germline values: CDR1 MNHNS, CDR2 SASEGT. The CDR3 totals 14 residues. Trimming left V 8 bases short and J 0 bases short, with 13 bases between. The CDR3 DNA is TGTGCCAGCGGGCCTGGGTGGAACCAAGAGACCCAGTACTTC. Protein: CASGPGWNQETQYF.

The genes are TRBV28 and TRBJ1-6; no definite D call. This CDR3 spans 15 amino acids. Trimming left V 6 bases short and J 2 bases short, with 11 bases between. The V gene's germline CDR1 is MDHEN and CDR2 SYDVKM. The CDR3 is CASRRMGTYNSPLHF. The DNA of the CDR3 is TGTGCCAGCAGGCGAATGGGGACCTATAATTCACCCCTCCACTTT.

The CDR3 sequence: CASSYRSARDKKMTGANVLTF. CDR3 DNA: TGTGCCAGCAGTTACCGTTCGGCCAGGGACAAAAAAATGACCGGGGCCAACGTCCTGACTTTC. The chain links TRBV6-5 to TRBJ2-6, with D maybe TRBD1 (6 bases). Trimming stripped 2 bases from V and 4 bases from J, with 27 bases between. The CDR3 length is 21 residues. CDR1 MNHEY and CDR2 SVGAGI come from the germline V gene.

In its sample, this clonotype was seen many times. The J gene is TRBJ1-2, the V gene TRBV24-1; D is ambiguous. CDR1 KGHDR and CDR2 SFDVKD come from the germline V gene. The CDR3 extends over 12 amino acids. Trimming shortened V by 0 bases and J by 6 bases, and 4 bases separated the two germline ends. The CDR3 region is CATSDLQDGYTF. CDR3 coding DNA: TGTGCCACCAGTGATTTGCAGGATGGCTACACCTTC.

As regards this clonotype: The junction departs from germline at one end; a sequencing error may be responsible. The gene calls are TRBV7-2 and TRBJ2-3, with unresolved D. This CDR3 region has 14 residues. Looked up from germline, CDR1 is SGHTA and CDR2 is FQGNSA. As DNA, the CDR3 is TGTGCCAGCAGGTTAGACCCACGAACAGATACGCAGTATTTT. Protein product: CASRLDPRTDTQYF.

In this sample, this clonotype turned up a few times. The V call is TRBV24-1, the J call TRBJ2-7; no firm D call. The V gene's germline CDR1 is KGHDR and CDR2 SFDVKD. With 1 base removed from V and 6 bases from J, the gap between germline ends came to 3 bases. The CDR3 runs to 11 residues. For the CDR3, the DNA is TGTGCCACCAGTGATTTACTCGAGCAGTACTTC. It codes for CATSDLLEQYF.

There are a few counts of this clonotype. J is TRBJ2-1 and V is TRBV28; TRBD2 matches at 8 bases. CDR1 is MDHEN and CDR2 is SYDVKM in the germline V gene. This CDR3 is built from 16 residues. The V gene end was trimmed by 7 bases and the J gene end by 8 bases; junction bases not matched to a gene: 16. The CDR3 region has the DNA TGTGCCAGCACCACTTCGCTCGGGAGGGGGAGGGATGAGCAGTTCTTC. Residues: CASTTSLGRGRDEQFF.

There are many counts of this clonotype. This chain links TRBV20-1 with TRBJ2-3; 9 bases are shared with TRBD2. After removal of 1 base from V and 1 base from J, the junction contained 3 bases not matched to a gene. Germline CDR1 is DFQATT and CDR2 is SNEGSKA (reference sequence). CDR3 length: 15 amino acids. CDR3 bases: TGCAGTGCTAGAGTCCGGACTAGCGGCACAGATACGCAGTATTTT. It encodes CSARVRTSGTDTQYF.

Note on this clonotype: One end of the junction fails to match germline, which may point to a read error. The chain uses TRBV14 and TRBJ1-2; D gene ambiguous. The germline V gene encodes CDR1 SGHDN and CDR2 FVKESK. This CDR3 spans 14 amino acids. CDR3 amino acids: CASSQAAKDYGYTF. The CDR3 DNA reads as TGTGCCAGCAGTCAAGCAGCCAAGGACTATGGCTACACCTTC.

J is TRBJ2-1 and V is TRBV20-1, with 14 nucleotides matching TRBD2. The V gene's germline CDR1 is DFQATT and CDR2 SNEGSKA (reference sequence). This CDR3 region has 14 residues. V trimming: 1 base; J trimming: 9 bases; junction bases outside the gene matches: 2. CDR3 coding DNA: TGCAGTGCTAGAGGACTAGCGGGAGGGCCTGAGCAGTTCTTC. It translates to CSARGLAGGPEQFF.

The sample holds a few counts of this clonotype. J is TRBJ2-3 and V is TRBV4-2; 14 positions agree with TRBD2. CDR3 length equals 19 residues. V shed 3 bases, J shed 2 bases, and the junction held 10 bases outside the gene matches. In germline, CDR1 is LGHNA, CDR2 YNFKEQ. The CDR3: CASSHAGTSGRMATDTQYF. The CDR3, as DNA: TGTGCCAGCAGCCACGCCGGGACTAGCGGGAGAATGGCCACAGATACGCAGTATTTT.

The genes are TRBV30 and TRBJ1-2, with D perhaps matching TRBD1 (6 bases). V was shortened by 8 bases and J by 4 bases, with 17 bases between the two germline ends. Germline V CDR1 and CDR2: GTSNPN, SVGIG (reference sequence). CDR3 length equals 13 residues. Here the CDR3 DNA reads TGTGCCCAAAAGGGGGGCGTCCGCTATGGCTACACCTTC. It yields the protein CAQKGGVRYGYTF.

V and J are TRBV29-1 and TRBJ2-5, with D unclear. CDR1 and CDR2 (germline): SQVTM, ANQGSEA. The CDR3 contains 11 residues. V lost 6 bases, J lost 11 bases, and 16 bases lay in between. CDR3 residues: CSVAWANEQYF. The CDR3 bases are TGCAGCGTCGCCTGGGCGAATGAGCAGTACTTC.

This chain links TRBV20-1 with TRBJ2-5; D gene ambiguous. The germline V and J ends were trimmed by 7 bases and 7 bases, with 22 bases remaining between them. CDR3 length equals 14 residues. The germline CDR1 and CDR2 sequences are DFQATT and SNEGSKA (reference sequence). This CDR3 reads CSDIVVSGARTQYF. The CDR3 DNA reads TGCAGTGATATCGTAGTTTCTGGAGCCAGGACCCAGTACTTC.

The chain couples TRBV21-1 to TRBJ1-3; TRBD1 reflects the table's D call only, with no check against the DNA. TRBV21-1 is a recognized pseudogene. The CDR3 sequence is 17 residues long. The CDR3 here is CASSAYRGRSSGNTIYF. In DNA, the CDR3 is TGTGCCAGCAGCGCTTACAGGGGGCGATCCTCTGGAAACACCATATATTTT.

The rearrangement joins TRBV5-1 to TRBJ2-1; TRBD2 aligns across 8 bases. In germline, CDR1 is SGHRS, CDR2 YFSETQ. V shed 7 bases and J 0 bases; nucleotides not matched to a gene: 6. The CDR3 totals 15 residues. Here the CDR3 reads CASAPGTSSYNEQFF. The CDR3 DNA reads as TGCGCCAGCGCGCCAGGGACTAGCTCCTACAATGAGCAGTTCTTC.

Comment on this clonotype: One end of the junction is discordant with germline, which a read error may explain. The chain recombines TRBV2 with TRBJ2-1, with 7 bases lining up with TRBD1. CDR3 size: 13 residues. Looked up from germline, CDR1 is SNHLY and CDR2 is FYNNEI. This CDR3 is CASRGRGYNEQFF. CDR3 nucleotides: TGTGCGAGCAGGGGGAGAGGGTACAATGAGCAGTTCTTC.